The 24 T cell receptor beta chains below all came from one sample that was sequenced in a study of blood T cell repertoires in COVID-19. TCRdb's copy holds only in-frame clones and misses some; the assay was immunoSEQ multiplex PCR. Found here are around 370,000 clones, almost 90% of them singletons; the top ten hold just under 7.5%. Sequenced sample: peripheral blood. These receptors originate from a woman in her seventies with COVID-19, enrolled during active disease.

This chain uses TRBV27 with TRBJ2-2; D is unresolved. Trimming left V 4 bases short and J 9 bases short, with 18 bases between. Germline CDR1 and CDR2: MNHEY and SMNVEV (reference sequence). The CDR3 is made up of 15 amino acids. The CDR3, as DNA: TGTGCCAGCAGTTCACCTATAAAGACTCGGCGGGAGCTGTTTTTT. Encoded protein: CASSSPIKTRRELFF.

In DNA, the CDR3 is TGTGCTAGTGGTTTGCGGAGCGGGGGGGTGGCGGAGACCCAGTACTTC. Amino acid sequence: CASGLRSGGVAETQYF. The chain employs TRBV12-5 and TRBJ2-5; 10 bases agree with TRBD2. Germline V CDR1 and CDR2: LGHNT, FRNRAP. With 2 bases clipped from V and 5 bases from J, the junction kept 8 bases outside the gene matches. CDR3 length: 16 amino acids. Full variable domain (outside the CDR3, taken from reference TRBV12-5 and TRBJ2-5): DARVTQTPRHKVTEMGQEVTMRCQPILGHNTVFWYRQTMMQGLELLAYFRNRAPLDDSGMPKDRFSAEMPDATLATLKIQPSEPRDSAVYFCASGLRSGGVAETQYFGPGTRLLVL.

This sequence joins TRBV4-3 and TRBJ2-7; 9 bases fit TRBD2. The germline CDR1 and CDR2 sequences are LGHNA and YSLEER. The V gene end was trimmed by 2 bases and the J gene end by 10 bases; junction bases not matched to a gene: 6. The CDR3 length is 13 residues. CDR3 region: CASSQLSGGSQYF. As DNA, the CDR3 is TGCGCCAGCAGCCAATTAAGCGGGGGGTCCCAGTACTTC.

The CDR3 region has the DNA TGTGCCAGTAGTAACCTAGCGGGCACAGATACGCAGTATTTT. This translates into CASSNLAGTDTQYF. This chain links TRBV19 with TRBJ2-3; TRBD2 matches 7 bases. V gave up 4 bases and J gave up 1 base; unmatched junction bases: 2. Per the germline V gene, CDR1 is LNHDA and CDR2 is SQIVND (reference sequence). The CDR3 length is 14 residues. Together with reference TRBV19 and TRBJ2-3, the CDR3 gives the full variable domain: DGGITQSPKYLFRKEGQNVTLSCEQNLNHDAMYWYRQDPGQGLRLIYYSQIVNDFQKGDIAEGYSVSREKKESFPLTVTSAQKNPTAFYLCASSNLAGTDTQYFGPGTRLTVL.

This chain connects TRBV7-9 to TRBJ2-5, with 12 bases aligning to TRBD1. This CDR3 region has 17 residues. The ends lost 0 bases at V and 5 bases at J; junction bases unmatched: 7. The germline gives CDR1 SEHNR, CDR2 FQNEAQ (reference sequence). Here the CDR3 reads CASSLALGQGARETQYF. DNA of the CDR3: TGTGCCAGCAGCTTAGCCTTGGGACAGGGGGCGAGGGAGACCCAGTACTTC.

The J gene is TRBJ1-1, the V gene TRBV4-3; 7 bases map to TRBD1. V gave up 0 bases and J gave up 2 bases; unmatched junction bases: 3. The CDR3 sequence is 15 residues long. CDR1 is LGHNA, CDR2 YSLEER, per germline. CDR3 sequence: CASSQDPGGNTEAFF. CDR3 in DNA: TGCGCCAGCAGCCAAGACCCAGGGGGTAACACTGAAGCTTTCTTT.

The chain has TRBV12-5 and TRBJ2-7; 8 positions match TRBD2. After removal of 6 bases from V and 3 bases from J, the junction contained 7 bases not matched to a gene. Germline assignment: CDR1 LGHNT and CDR2 FRNRAP. CDR3 length: 14 residues. CDR3 nucleotides: TGTGCTAGTGGCCCTCAGAGCGGGGGCTACGAGCAGTACTTC. Its translation is CASGPQSGGYEQYF.

The gene calls are TRBV2 and TRBJ2-7, with D possibly matching TRBD2 (6 bases). Germline V gene data show CDR1 as SNHLY and CDR2 as FYNNEI. V gave up 8 bases and J gave up 3 bases, with 20 bases separating them. CDR3 length: 15 amino acids. CDR3 residues: CASLGGLRVLYEQYF. The CDR3 coding sequence is TGTGCCAGCCTGGGGGGTTTAAGAGTACTCTACGAGCAGTACTTC.

The chain employs TRBV6-5 and TRBJ1-1, with 8 bases fitting TRBD1. Germline CDR1 and CDR2: MNHEY and SVGAGI. The CDR3 contains 14 residues. J was trimmed by 5 bases and V by 5 bases; bases with no gene match: 7. This CDR3 reads CASSIRGRGTEAFF. CDR3 DNA sequence: TGTGCCAGCAGTATCAGGGGGCGCGGAACTGAAGCTTTCTTT.

At least ten counts were recorded for this clone. The chain is built from TRBV21-1 and TRBJ2-7; the table's D gene call, TRBD1, was not cross checked with the DNA. TRBV21-1 corresponds to a pseudogene. This CDR3 is 15 amino acids long. The CDR3 loop reads CASSKEGTPSYEQYF. Here the CDR3 DNA reads TGTGCCAGCAGCAAAGAAGGGACACCCTCCTACGAGCAGTACTTC.

The genes are TRBV7-2 and TRBJ2-4, with D hard to call. The CDR3 covers 14 residues. Germline V gives CDR1 SGHTA, CDR2 FQGNSA. Trimming pared 2 bases from V and 3 bases from J, leaving 8 bases between. DNA of the CDR3: TGTGCCAGCAGCTTACAGGCGAGCAAAAACATTCAGTACTTC. Protein sequence: CASSLQASKNIQYF.

The chain uses TRBV28 and TRBJ1-5; D might be TRBD1 (5 bases). The CDR3 runs to 16 residues. The V end was cut by 1 base, the J end by 7 bases, with 17 bases between. The V gene's germline CDR1 is MDHEN and CDR2 SYDVKM. The CDR3 protein is CASSLFVAGKGQPQHF. Written as DNA, the CDR3 is TGTGCCAGCAGTTTATTTGTTGCAGGGAAGGGACAGCCCCAGCATTTT.

The chain has TRBV28 and TRBJ1-3; D perhaps matches TRBD1 (6 bases). The CDR3 runs 14 residues. V was pared by 6 bases and J by 4 bases, with 13 bases between. CDR1 is MDHEN, CDR2 SYDVKM, per germline. CDR3 DNA sequence: TGTGCCAGCAGAGGTAACAGGGTCGGAAACACCATATATTTT. Amino acids: CASRGNRVGNTIYF. The variable domain in full, with the rest retrieved from reference TRBV28 and TRBJ1-3, is DVKVTQSSRYLVKRTGEKVFLECVQDMDHENMFWYRQDPGLGLRLIYFSYDVKMKEKGDIPEGYSVSREKKERFSLILESASTNQTSMYLCASRGNRVGNTIYFGEGSWLTVV.

This clone was recorded once. The rearrangement links TRBV19 to TRBJ1-5, with 9 bases identical to TRBD1. The V segment lost 6 bases and the J segment 4 bases; nucleotides outside the gene matches: 7. In germline, CDR1 is LNHDA, CDR2 SQIVND (reference sequence). This CDR3 comprises 15 residues. The DNA of the CDR3 is TGTGCCAGTAGCTCACAGGGGGCGGGGAATCAGCCCCAGCATTTT. It translates to CASSSQGAGNQPQHF.

The CDR3 loop reads CAWSNRQGAFSPLHF. The DNA of the CDR3 is TGTGCCTGGAGTAACCGACAGGGGGCTTTCTCACCCCTCCACTTT. The gene calls are TRBV30 and TRBJ1-6, with 10 bases fitting TRBD1. Germline V gene data show CDR1 as GTSNPN and CDR2 as SVGIG (reference sequence). The CDR3 is 15 residues long. J was trimmed by 10 bases and V by 2 bases; bases with no gene match: 8.

The V call is TRBV4-2, the J call TRBJ2-4, with unresolved D. CDR3 length: 17 amino acids. CDR1 LGHNA and CDR2 YNFKEQ come from the germline V gene. The V end lost 0 bases, the J end lost 1 base, and 13 bases lay between the germline ends. CDR3 residues: CASSQDFLQWAKNIQYF. CDR3 sequence (DNA): TGTGCCAGCAGCCAAGATTTCCTACAGTGGGCCAAAAACATTCAGTACTTC.

V gene TRBV5-1 combines with J gene TRBJ2-7; 7 bases are a match to TRBD2. CDR1 and CDR2 (germline): SGHRS, YFSETQ. V shed 0 bases and J 0 bases; nucleotides not matched to a gene: 6. The CDR3 is 16 amino acids. In DNA, the CDR3 is TGCGCCAGCAGCTTGGGGCCGGGGGGTGGCTCCTACGAGCAGTACTTC. The encoded protein is CASSLGPGGGSYEQYF. Full variable domain (outside the CDR3, taken from reference TRBV5-1 and TRBJ2-7): KAGVTQTPRYLIKTRGQQVTLSCSPISGHRSVSWYQQTPGQGLQFLFEYFSETQRNKGNFPGRFSGRQFSNSRSEMNVSTLELGDSALYLCASSLGPGGGSYEQYFGPGTRLTVT.

The chain links TRBV18 to TRBJ1-1, with D hard to call. Germline V gene sequence: CDR1 KGHSH, CDR2 LQKENI. This CDR3 region has 14 residues. V was pared by 3 bases and J by 1 base, with 9 bases between. CDR3 coding DNA: TGTGCCAGCTCACCTGGGCTCCAGAACACTGAAGCTTTCTTT. Translation: CASSPGLQNTEAFF.

This clone was detected only once. The genes are TRBV7-9 and TRBJ1-3; 9 bases match TRBD1. Germline lookup yields CDR1 SEHNR and CDR2 FQNEAQ (reference sequence). Unmatched junction bases numbered 3, after V lost 6 bases and J lost 0 bases. The CDR3 length is 15 residues. The DNA of the CDR3 is TGTGCCAGCAGGACAGGGGGTAACTCTGGAAACACCATATATTTT. This gives the protein CASRTGGNSGNTIYF. The full variable domain, rest sourced from reference TRBV7-9 and TRBJ1-3, is DTGVSQNPRHKITKRGQNVTFRCDPISEHNRLYWYRQTLGQGPEFLTYFQNEAQLEKSRLLSDRFSAERPKGSFSTLEIQRTEQGDSAMYLCASRTGGNSGNTIYFGEGSWLTVV.

The chain is built from TRBV5-1 and TRBJ1-1; a weak D match, TRBD1 (5 bases). Germline loops: CDR1 SGHRS, CDR2 YFSETQ. V was cut by 0 bases and J by 4 bases, with 16 bases left in between. This CDR3 has 16 residues. For the CDR3, the DNA is TGCGCCAGCAGCTTGGCCTTAGGGGCATTCGGCACTGAAGCTTTCTTT. This sequence encodes CASSLALGAFGTEAFF. Using reference TRBV5-1 and TRBJ1-1 for the parts outside the CDR3, the full variable domain is KAGVTQTPRYLIKTRGQQVTLSCSPISGHRSVSWYQQTPGQGLQFLFEYFSETQRNKGNFPGRFSGRQFSNSRSEMNVSTLELGDSALYLCASSLALGAFGTEAFFGQGTRLTVV.

V and J are TRBV27 and TRBJ1-1, with a weak D call TRBD1 (5 bases). V dropped 6 bases and J dropped 2 bases, with 10 bases sitting between them. CDR3 length: 13 amino acids. Per the germline V gene, CDR1 is MNHEY and CDR2 is SMNVEV (reference sequence). The CDR3: CASRPRVNTEAFF. CDR3 nucleotides: TGTGCCAGCAGACCCAGGGTTAACACTGAAGCTTTCTTT.

V usage is TRBV27 and J usage is TRBJ1-4; 7 bases line up with TRBD1. Germline V gene data show CDR1 as MNHEY and CDR2 as SMNVEV (reference sequence). The CDR3 runs 16 residues. The trim removed 5 bases at V and 12 bases at J, leaving 18 bases unmatched. CDR3 DNA sequence: TGTGCCAGCAGTCACCACCGGACAGGTGGGGGAAACGAACTGTTTTTT. It yields the protein CASSHHRTGGGNELFF. Looking up the rest from reference TRBV27 and TRBJ1-4 gives the full variable domain: EAQVTQNPRYLITVTGKKLTVTCSQNMNHEYMSWYRQDPGLGLRQIYYSMNVEVTDKGDVPEGYKVSRKEKRNFPLILESPSPNQTSLYFCASSHHRTGGGNELFFGSGTQLSVL.

The V call is TRBV24-1, the J call TRBJ1-2, with a weak D call TRBD1 (6 bases). Germline CDR1 reads KGHDR; CDR2 reads SFDVKD. V was shortened by 5 bases and J by 5 bases, with 11 bases between the two germline ends. The CDR3 totals 13 residues. In DNA form, the CDR3 reads TGTGCCACCAGTGCCGAAGGGGGTTATGGCTACACCTTC. Its translation is CATSAEGGYGYTF.

The chain links TRBV7-2 to TRBJ2-3; 10 bases map to TRBD2. This CDR3 spans 15 amino acids. The V gene's germline CDR1 is SGHTA and CDR2 FQGNSA. Germline trimming cut 5 bases from V and 4 bases from J; bases unmatched to any gene: 6. CDR3 in amino acids: CASSPSGGAPDTQYF. The CDR3 DNA sequence: TGTGCCAGCAGCCCAAGCGGGGGGGCCCCAGATACGCAGTATTTT.